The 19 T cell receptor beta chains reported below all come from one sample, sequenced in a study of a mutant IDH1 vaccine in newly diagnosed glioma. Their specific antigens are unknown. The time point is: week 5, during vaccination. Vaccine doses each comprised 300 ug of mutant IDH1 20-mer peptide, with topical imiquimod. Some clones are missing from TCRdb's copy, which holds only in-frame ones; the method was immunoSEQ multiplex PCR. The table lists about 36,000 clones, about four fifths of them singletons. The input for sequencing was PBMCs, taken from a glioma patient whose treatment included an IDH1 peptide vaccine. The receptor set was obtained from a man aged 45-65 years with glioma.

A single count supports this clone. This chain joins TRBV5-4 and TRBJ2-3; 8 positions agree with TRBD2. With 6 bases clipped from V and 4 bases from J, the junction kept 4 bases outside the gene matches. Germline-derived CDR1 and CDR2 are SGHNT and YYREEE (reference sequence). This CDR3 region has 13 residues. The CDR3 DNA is TGTGCCAGCACCTGGACTAGCTCAGATACGCAGTATTTT. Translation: CASTWTSSDTQYF. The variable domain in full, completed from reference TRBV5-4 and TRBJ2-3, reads ETGVTQSPTHLIKTRGQQVTLRCSSQSGHNTVSWYQQALGQGPQFIFQYYREEENGRGNFPPRFSGLQFPNYSSELNVNALELDDSALYLCASTWTSSDTQYFGPGTRLTVL.

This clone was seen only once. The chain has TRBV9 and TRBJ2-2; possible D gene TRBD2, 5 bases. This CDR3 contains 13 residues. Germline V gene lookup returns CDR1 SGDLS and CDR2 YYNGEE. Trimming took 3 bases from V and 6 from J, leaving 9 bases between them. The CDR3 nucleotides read TGTGCCAGCAGCGCCGGGGAACCCGGGGAGCTGTTTTTT. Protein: CASSAGEPGELFF.

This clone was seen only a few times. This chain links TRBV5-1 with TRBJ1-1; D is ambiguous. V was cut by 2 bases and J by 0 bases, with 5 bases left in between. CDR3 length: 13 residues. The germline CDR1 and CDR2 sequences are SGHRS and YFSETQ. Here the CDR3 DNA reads TGCGCCAGCAGCTTTAAGATGAACACTGAAGCTTTCTTT. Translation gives CASSFKMNTEAFF.

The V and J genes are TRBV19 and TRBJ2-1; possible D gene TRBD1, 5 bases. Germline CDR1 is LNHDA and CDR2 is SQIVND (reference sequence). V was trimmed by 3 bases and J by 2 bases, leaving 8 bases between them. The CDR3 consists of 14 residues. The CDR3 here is CASSMLGPYNEQFF. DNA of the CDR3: TGTGCCAGTAGTATGCTGGGGCCCTACAATGAGCAGTTCTTC.

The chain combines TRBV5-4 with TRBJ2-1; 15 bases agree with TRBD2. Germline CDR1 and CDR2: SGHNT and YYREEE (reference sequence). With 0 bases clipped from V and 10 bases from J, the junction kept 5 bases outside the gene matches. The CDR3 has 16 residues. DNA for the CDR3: TGTGCCAGCAGCTTGGGGACTAGCGGGAGGGCCCGGGAGCAGTTCTTC. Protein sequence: CASSLGTSGRAREQFF.

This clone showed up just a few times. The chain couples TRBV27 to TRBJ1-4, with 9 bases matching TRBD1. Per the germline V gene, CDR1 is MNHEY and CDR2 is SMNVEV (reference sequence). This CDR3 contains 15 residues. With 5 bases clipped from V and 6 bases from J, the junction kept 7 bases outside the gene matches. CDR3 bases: TGTGCCAGCAGTCGGGGACAGGGCGAGCATGAAAAACTGTTTTTT. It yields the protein CASSRGQGEHEKLFF.

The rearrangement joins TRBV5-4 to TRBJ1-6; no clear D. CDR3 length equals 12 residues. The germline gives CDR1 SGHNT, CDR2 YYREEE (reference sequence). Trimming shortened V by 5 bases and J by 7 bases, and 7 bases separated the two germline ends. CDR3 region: CASSLLNSPLHF. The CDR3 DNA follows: TGTGCCAGCAGTTTGTTGAATTCACCCCTCCACTTT.

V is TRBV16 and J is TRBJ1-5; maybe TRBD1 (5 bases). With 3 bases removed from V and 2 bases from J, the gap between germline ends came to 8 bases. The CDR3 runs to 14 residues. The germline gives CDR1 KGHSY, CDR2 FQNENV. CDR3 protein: CASSQTAGNQPQHF. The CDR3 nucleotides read TGTGCCAGCAGCCAGACAGCAGGCAATCAGCCCCAGCATTTT.

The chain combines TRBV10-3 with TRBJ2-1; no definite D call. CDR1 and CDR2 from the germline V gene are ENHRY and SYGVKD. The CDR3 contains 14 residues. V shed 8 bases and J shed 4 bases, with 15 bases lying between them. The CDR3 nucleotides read TGTGCCATCGGAGTAACGGCTCATTACAATGAGCAGTTCTTC. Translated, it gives CAIGVTAHYNEQFF.

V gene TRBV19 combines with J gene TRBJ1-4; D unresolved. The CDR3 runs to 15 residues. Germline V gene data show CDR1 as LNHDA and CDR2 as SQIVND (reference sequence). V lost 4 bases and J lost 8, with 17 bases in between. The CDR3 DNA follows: TGTGCCAGTAGTACCCGAGTAGCCGGCGGGGAAAAACTGTTTTTT. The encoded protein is CASSTRVAGGEKLFF. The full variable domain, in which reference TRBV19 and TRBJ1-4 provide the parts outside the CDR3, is DGGITQSPKYLFRKEGQNVTLSCEQNLNHDAMYWYRQDPGQGLRLIYYSQIVNDFQKGDIAEGYSVSREKKESFPLTVTSAQKNPTAFYLCASSTRVAGGEKLFFGSGTQLSVL.

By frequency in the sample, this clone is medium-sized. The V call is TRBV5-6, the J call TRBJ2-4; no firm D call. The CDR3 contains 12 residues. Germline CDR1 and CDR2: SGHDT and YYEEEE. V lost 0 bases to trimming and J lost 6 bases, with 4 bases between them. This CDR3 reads CASSLVGNIQYF. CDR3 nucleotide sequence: TGTGCCAGCAGCTTGGTGGGAAACATTCAGTACTTC.

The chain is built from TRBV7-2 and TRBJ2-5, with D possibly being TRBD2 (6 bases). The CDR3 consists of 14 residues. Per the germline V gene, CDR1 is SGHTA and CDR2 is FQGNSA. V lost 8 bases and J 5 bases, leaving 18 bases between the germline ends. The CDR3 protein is CASDRGGAGETQYF. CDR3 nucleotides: TGTGCCAGCGATCGAGGAGGGGCGGGGGAGACCCAGTACTTC.

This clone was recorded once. The CDR3 nucleotides are TGTGCCAGCAGTGGCCTCCCGGGACTCCGGAGCTATGGCTACACCTTC. It encodes CASSGLPGLRSYGYTF. V is TRBV25-1 and J is TRBJ1-2; possible D gene TRBD1, 5 bases. V lost 4 bases, J lost 4 bases, and 19 bases lay in between. The V gene's germline CDR1 is MGHDK and CDR2 SYGVNS. This CDR3 contains 16 residues.

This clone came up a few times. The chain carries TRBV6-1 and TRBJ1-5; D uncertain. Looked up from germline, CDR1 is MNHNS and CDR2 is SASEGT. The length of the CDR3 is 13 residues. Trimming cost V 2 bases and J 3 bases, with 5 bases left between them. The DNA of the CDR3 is TGTGCCAGCAGTGAATTCTTCAATCAGCCCCAGCATTTT. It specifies CASSEFFNQPQHF.

In DNA form, the CDR3 reads TGTGCCAGCAGTTACGGGGGGGGATTCCTTGAAGCTTTCTTT. It yields the protein CASSYGGGFLEAFF. The genes are TRBV6-5 and TRBJ1-1, with a possible D match to TRBD1 (5 bases). Germline V gene lookup returns CDR1 MNHEY and CDR2 SVGAGI. V shed 2 bases and J shed 7 bases, with 14 bases lying between them. This CDR3 comprises 14 residues.

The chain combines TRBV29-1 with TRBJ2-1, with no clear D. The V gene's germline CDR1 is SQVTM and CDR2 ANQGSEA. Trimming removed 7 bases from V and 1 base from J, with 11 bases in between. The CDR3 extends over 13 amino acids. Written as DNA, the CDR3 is TGCAGCGCGGAGAGTTTGTCCTACAATGAGCAGTTCTTC. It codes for CSAESLSYNEQFF.

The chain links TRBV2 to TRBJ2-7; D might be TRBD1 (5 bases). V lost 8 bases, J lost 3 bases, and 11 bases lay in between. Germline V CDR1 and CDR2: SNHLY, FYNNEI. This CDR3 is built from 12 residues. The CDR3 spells CASDQGDYEQYF. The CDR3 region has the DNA TGTGCCAGCGACCAGGGCGACTACGAGCAGTACTTC. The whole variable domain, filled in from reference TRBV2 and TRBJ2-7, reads EPEVTQTPSHQVTQMGQEVILRCVPISNHLYFYWYRQILGQKVEFLVSFYNNEISEKSEIFDDQFSVERPDGSNFTLKIRSTKLEDSAMYFCASDQGDYEQYFGPGTRLTVT.

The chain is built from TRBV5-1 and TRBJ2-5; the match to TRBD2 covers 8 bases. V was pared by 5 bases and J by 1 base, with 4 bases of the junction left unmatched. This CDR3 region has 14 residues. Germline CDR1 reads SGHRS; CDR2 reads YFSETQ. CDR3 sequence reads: CASRLAGSQETQYF. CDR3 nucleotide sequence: TGCGCCAGCAGGCTAGCGGGTTCCCAAGAGACCCAGTACTTC.

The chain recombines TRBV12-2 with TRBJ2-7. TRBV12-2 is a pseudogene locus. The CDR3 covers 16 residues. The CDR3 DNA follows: TGTGCAAGTCGCTTAGTGAAAGGGCCCAGCTCCTACGAGCAGTACTTC. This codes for CASRLVKGPSSYEQYF.